The clone carrying this T cell receptor (beta chain) was recorded at least ten times. The target antigen is unknown. Trimming took 1 base from V and 1 from J, leaving 9 bases between them. This CDR3 comprises 15 residues. The germline V gene encodes CDR1 LGHNA and CDR2 YNFKEQ. The data were obtained in a study of T-cell memory formation after mild COVID-19. Study background: Among the donors, TCR clusters were largely specific to each donor. Findings of the study overall: Later expanders leaned CD4+, whereas day 15 to 85 contracting clones were balanced CD4/CD8. Among contracting clones, CD4+ were mainly CM/EM and CD8+ enriched in EMRA. Still unconfirmed is whether the second-wave clones peaking on day 37 recognized SARS-CoV-2.

One entry per CDR3 protein, called by TCRdb with MiXCR from the 5' RACE reads. Here the sample spans 130,000 to 150,000 distinct CDR3 sequences, 5.5% to 7% being singletons. The rearrangement joins TRBV4-2 to TRBJ2-3; maybe TRBD2 (6 bases). This receptor was taken from an adult woman who had mild COVID-19 (a few samples of this study predate the infection). Cell type and time point are not known. The sequenced material came from PBMCs or a T cell subset sorted from them (not recorded which). Here the CDR3 DNA reads TGTGCCAGCAGCCAAGCTGCTAGCGGCACAGATACGCAGTATTTT. Protein: CASSQAASGTDTQYF.